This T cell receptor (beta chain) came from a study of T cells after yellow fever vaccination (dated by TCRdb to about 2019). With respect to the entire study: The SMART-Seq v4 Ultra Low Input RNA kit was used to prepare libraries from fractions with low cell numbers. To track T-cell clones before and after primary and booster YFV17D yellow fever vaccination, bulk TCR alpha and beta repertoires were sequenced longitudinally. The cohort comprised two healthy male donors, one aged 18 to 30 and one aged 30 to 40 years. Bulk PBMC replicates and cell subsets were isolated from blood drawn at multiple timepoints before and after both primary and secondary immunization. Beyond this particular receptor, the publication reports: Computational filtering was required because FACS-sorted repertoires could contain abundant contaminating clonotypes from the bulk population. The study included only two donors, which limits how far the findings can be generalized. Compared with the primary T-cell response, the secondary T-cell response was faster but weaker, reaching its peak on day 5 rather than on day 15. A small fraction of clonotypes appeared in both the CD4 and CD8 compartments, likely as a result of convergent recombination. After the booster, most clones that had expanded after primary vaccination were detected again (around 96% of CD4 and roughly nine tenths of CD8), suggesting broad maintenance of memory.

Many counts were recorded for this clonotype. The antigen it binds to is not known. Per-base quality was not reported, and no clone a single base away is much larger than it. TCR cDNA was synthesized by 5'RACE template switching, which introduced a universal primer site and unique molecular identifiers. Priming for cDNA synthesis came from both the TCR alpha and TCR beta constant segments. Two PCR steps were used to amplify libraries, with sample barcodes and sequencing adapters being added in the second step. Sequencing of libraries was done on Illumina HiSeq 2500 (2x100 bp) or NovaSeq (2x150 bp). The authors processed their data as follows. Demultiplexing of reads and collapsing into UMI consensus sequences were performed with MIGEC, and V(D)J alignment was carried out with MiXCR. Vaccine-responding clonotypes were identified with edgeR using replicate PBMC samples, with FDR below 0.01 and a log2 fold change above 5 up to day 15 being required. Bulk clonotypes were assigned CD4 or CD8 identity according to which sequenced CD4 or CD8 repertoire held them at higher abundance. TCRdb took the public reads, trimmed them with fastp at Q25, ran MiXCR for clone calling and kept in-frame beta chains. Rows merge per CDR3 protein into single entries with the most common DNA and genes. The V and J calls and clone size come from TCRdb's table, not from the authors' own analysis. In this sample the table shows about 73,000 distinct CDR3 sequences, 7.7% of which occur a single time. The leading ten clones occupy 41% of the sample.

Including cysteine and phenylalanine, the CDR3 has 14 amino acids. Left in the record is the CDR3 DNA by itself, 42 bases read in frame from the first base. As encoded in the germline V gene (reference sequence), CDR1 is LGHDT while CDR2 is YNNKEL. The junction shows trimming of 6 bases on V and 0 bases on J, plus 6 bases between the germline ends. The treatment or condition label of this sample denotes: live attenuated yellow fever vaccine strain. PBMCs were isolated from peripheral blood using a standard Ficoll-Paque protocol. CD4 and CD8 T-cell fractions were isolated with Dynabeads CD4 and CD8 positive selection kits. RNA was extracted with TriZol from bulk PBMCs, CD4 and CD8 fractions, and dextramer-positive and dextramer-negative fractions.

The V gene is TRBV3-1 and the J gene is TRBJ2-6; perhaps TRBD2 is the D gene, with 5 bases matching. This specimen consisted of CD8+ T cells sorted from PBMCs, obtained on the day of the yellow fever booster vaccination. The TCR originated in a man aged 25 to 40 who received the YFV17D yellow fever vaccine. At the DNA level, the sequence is TGTGCCAGCAGGAGGGACTCTGGGGCCAACGTCCTGACTTTC. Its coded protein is CASRRDSGANVLTF.